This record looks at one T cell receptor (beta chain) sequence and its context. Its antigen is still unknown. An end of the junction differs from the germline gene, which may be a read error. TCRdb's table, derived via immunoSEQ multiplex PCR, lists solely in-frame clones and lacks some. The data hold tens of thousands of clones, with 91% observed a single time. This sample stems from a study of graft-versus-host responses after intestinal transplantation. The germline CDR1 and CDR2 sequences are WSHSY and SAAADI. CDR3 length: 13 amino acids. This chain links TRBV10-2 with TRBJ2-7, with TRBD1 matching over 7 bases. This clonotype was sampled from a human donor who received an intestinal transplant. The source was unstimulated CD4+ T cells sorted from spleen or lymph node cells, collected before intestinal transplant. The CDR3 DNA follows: TGCGCCAGCAAGGAGACAGGGACCTATGAGCAGTACTTC. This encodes CASKETGTYEQYF.